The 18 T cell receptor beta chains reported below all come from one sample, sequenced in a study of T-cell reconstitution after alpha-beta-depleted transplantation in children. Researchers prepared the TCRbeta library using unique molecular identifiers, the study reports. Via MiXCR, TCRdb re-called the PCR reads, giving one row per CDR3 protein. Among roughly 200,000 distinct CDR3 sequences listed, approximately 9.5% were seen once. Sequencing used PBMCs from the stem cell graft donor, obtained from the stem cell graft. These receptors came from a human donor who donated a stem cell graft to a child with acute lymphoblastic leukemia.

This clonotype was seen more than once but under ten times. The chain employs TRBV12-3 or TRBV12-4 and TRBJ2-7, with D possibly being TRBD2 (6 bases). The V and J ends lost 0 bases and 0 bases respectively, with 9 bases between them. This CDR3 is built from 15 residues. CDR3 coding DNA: TGTGCCAGCAGTTTAGCCAGGAGGGCCTCCTACGAGCAGTACTTC. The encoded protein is CASSLARRASYEQYF.

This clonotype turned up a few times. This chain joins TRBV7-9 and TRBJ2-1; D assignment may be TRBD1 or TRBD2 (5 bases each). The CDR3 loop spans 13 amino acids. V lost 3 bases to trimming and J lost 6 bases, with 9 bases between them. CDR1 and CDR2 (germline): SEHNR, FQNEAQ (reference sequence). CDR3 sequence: CASSFGATNEQFF. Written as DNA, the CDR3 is TGTGCCAGCAGCTTCGGGGCCACCAATGAGCAGTTCTTC.

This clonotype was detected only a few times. CDR3 coding DNA: TGTGCCAGCAGCTTGGGACAGAGAAGGACAGATACGCAGTATTTT. It yields the protein CASSLGQRRTDTQYF. The V gene is TRBV5-5, the J gene TRBJ2-3, with D perhaps TRBD1 (5 bases). This CDR3 contains 15 residues. Trimming cost V 0 bases and J 3 bases, with 11 bases left between them. CDR1 is SGHKS, CDR2 YYEKEE, per germline (reference sequence).

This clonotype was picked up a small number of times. CDR3 DNA sequence: TGTGCCAGCAGCTTACGGAGGCTCGGGACCGGGGAGCTGTTTTTT. This translates into CASSLRRLGTGELFF. V gene TRBV7-2 combines with J gene TRBJ2-2; D is possibly TRBD2 (5 bases). Trimming shortened V by 2 bases and J by 5 bases, and 12 bases separated the two germline ends. The CDR3 sequence is 15 residues long. Germline lookup yields CDR1 SGHTA and CDR2 FQGNSA.

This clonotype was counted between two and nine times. Here the CDR3 DNA reads TGTGCTAGTGGCCTGTATGGACAGGGAAGGTGGGAGCAGTTCTTC. This encodes CASGLYGQGRWEQFF. The V and J genes are TRBV12-5 and TRBJ2-1, with 8 bases identical to TRBD1. The CDR3 extends over 15 amino acids. CDR1 LGHNT and CDR2 FRNRAP come from the germline V gene. Trimming cost V 6 bases and J 10 bases; bases outside gene matches: 14.

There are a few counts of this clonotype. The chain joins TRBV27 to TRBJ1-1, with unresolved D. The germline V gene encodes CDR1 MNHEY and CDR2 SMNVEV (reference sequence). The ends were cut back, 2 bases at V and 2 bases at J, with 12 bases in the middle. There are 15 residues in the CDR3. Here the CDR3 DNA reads TGTGCCAGCAGTTTAATGGCCAGAACCAACACTGAAGCTTTCTTT. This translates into CASSLMARTNTEAFF.

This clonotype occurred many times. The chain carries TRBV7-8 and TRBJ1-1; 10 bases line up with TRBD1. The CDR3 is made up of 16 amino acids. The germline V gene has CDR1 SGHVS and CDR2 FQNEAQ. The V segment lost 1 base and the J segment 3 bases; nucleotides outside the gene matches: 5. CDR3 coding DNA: TGTGCCAGCAGCTTAGACCGACAGGGGGCGGACACTGAAGCTTTCTTT. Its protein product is CASSLDRQGADTEAFF.

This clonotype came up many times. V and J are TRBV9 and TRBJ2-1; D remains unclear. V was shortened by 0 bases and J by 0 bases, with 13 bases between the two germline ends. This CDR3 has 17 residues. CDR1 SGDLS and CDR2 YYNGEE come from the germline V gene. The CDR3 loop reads CASSVGASRGSYNEQFF. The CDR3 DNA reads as TGTGCCAGCAGCGTAGGGGCTAGTCGCGGCTCCTACAATGAGCAGTTCTTC.

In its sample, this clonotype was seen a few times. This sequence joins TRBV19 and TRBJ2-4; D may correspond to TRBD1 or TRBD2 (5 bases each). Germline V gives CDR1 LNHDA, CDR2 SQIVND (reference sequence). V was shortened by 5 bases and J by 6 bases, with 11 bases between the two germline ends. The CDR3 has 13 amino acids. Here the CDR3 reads CASSGRERNIQYF. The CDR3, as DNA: TGTGCCAGTAGTGGCAGGGAGAGAAACATTCAGTACTTC.

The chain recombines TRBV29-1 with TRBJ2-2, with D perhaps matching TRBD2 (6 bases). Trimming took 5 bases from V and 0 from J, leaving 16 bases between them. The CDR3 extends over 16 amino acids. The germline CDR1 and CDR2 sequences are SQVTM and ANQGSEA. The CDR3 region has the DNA TGCAGCGTTTCGTCTGGGAGGCAGACGAACACCGGGGAGCTGTTTTTT. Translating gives CSVSSGRQTNTGELFF.

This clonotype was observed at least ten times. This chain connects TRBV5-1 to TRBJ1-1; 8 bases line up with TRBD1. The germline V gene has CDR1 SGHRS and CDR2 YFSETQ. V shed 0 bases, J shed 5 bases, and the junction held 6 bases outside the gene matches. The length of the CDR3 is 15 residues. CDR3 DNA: TGCGCCAGCAGCTTGGTTCCAGGGGGCCAAACTGAAGCTTTCTTT. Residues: CASSLVPGGQTEAFF.

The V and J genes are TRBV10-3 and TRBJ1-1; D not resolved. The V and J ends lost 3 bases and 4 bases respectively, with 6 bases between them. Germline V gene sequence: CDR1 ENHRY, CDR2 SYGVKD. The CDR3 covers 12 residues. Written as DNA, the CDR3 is TGTGCCATCAGTGATTGGGGCACTGAAGCTTTCTTT. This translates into CAISDWGTEAFF.

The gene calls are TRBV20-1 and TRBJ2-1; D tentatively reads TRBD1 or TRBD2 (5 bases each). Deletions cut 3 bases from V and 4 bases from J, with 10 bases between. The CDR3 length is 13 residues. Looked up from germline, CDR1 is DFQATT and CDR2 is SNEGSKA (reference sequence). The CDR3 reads CSASGTNYNEQFF. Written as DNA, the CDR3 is TGCAGTGCTAGTGGGACCAATTACAATGAGCAGTTCTTC.

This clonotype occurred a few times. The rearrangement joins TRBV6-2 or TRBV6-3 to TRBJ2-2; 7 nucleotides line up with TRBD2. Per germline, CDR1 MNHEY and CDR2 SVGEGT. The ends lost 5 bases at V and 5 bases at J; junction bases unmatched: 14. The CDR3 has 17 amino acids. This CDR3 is CASSTPPEGGWTGELFF. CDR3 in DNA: TGTGCCAGCAGTACACCCCCGGAGGGAGGGTGGACCGGGGAGCTGTTTTTT.

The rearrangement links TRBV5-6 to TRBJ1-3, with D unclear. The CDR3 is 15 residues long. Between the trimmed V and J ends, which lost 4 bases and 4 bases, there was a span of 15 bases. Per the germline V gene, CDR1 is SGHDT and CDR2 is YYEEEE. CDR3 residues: CASSLLPTPGNTIYF. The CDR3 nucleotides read TGTGCCAGCAGCCTCCTCCCGACCCCGGGAAACACCATATATTTT.

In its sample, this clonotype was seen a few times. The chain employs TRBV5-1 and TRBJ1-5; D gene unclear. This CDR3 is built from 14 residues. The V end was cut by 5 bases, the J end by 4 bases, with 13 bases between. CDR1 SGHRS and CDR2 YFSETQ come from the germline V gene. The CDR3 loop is CASSEGGQNQPQHF. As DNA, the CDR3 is TGCGCCAGCAGTGAGGGAGGGCAAAATCAGCCCCAGCATTTT.

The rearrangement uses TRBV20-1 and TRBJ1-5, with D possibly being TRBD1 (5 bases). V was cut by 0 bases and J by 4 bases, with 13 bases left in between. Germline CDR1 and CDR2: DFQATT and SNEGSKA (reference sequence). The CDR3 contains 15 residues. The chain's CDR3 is CSARDYQGGNQPQHF. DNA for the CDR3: TGCAGTGCTAGAGATTACCAGGGTGGGAATCAGCCCCAGCATTTT.

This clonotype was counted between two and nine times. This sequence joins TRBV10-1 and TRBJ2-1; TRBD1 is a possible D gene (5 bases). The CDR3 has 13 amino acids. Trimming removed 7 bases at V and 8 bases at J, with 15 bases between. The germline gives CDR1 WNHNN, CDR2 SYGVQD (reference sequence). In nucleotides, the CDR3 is TGCGCCAGCACCGCGCAGGGCCAGGATGAGCAGTTCTTC. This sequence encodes CASTAQGQDEQFF.